Sequencing of this T cell receptor (beta chain) was carried out in a study of CD8+ T cells in alopecia areata (dated by TCRdb to 2017 to 2018). Regarding the complete study: The treated patients, all with moderate-to-severe alopecia areata, were enrolled in an open-label pilot trial of oral tofacitinib given at 5 to 10 mg twice daily. In humans, TCRbeta sequencing was performed on scalp tissue and on sorted CD4+ and CD8+ peripheral blood T cells from healthy controls and from patients with patchy or totalis/universalis alopecia areata. RNA was extracted with the PAXgene miRNA kit for fixed scalp, the miRNeasy kit for PBMCs, and the RNeasy kit for mouse skin. TCRbeta CDR3 regions were amplified by immunoSEQ multiplex PCR with 35 Vbeta forward and 13 Jbeta reverse primers. Patients stayed on tofacitinib for 6 to 18 months and then had 6 months of follow-up off drug so that delayed response and recurrence could be assessed. Clonality in the scalp was compared among normal scalp (n=4), patchy alopecia areata scalp (n=8), and alopecia totalis/universalis scalp (n=8). High-throughput TCRbeta sequencing was used to examine T cell clonal expansion in alopecia areata in both the C3H/HeJ mouse model and human patients. Biopsies were taken from tofacitinib-treated patients at baseline and again at 4 and 24 weeks into treatment, and several of those patients also had a later scalp biopsy. The research as a whole found: TCR sequences shared between patients were less clear than in mice, possibly partly because of HLA diversity in the patient population. Higher clonality and more expanded CD8+ clones were observed in lesional scalp than in normal scalp, particularly in alopecia totalis/universalis, a finding suggestive of antigenic drive. Resident alphabeta T cells in normal human skin are also sequenced, complicating scalp TCR repertoire analysis, unlike mouse skin dominated by gammadelta T cells.

The germline V gene gives CDR1 as SGDLS and CDR2 as YYNGEE. Clipping removes 1 base from V and 4 bases from J, with 6 as the unmatched junction base count. The CDR3 holds 15 amino acids from the cysteine to the phenylalanine. The read is trimmed to its CDR3 DNA, 45 bases read in frame from base 1. This specimen's time point label, per the study, means: baseline before oral tofacitinib. Lesional scalp punch biopsies and peripheral blood were collected from alopecia areata patients. PBMCs were isolated by density centrifugation and stained for CD3, CD4 and CD8, and CD4+ and CD8+ T cells were sorted on a FACSAria. The protocol used for the library was the immunoSEQ multiplex PCR assay. For TCR sequencing, RNA was extracted from every sample and reverse transcribed into cDNA to serve as template. SuperScript III was used for first-strand cDNA synthesis, primed with a 2:1 mix of oligo-dT and random hexamers. A synthetic immune receptor repertoire was used to gauge amplification bias, and whatever bias remained was removed computationally. In the original analysis: Raw reads were preprocessed to remove errors, and CDR3 was defined by IMGT conventions from the conserved cysteine to phenylalanine. To get clonality, Shannon entropy was normalized by log2 of the number of productive unique TCRs and the result was subtracted from 1. CD4 or CD8 identity of scalp clones was inferred by cross-referencing scalp TCRbeta sequences with sorted blood CD4 and CD8 repertoires. Not all clones reach the TCRdb copy of this immuneACCESS table, which keeps in-frame sequences only. Checked studies attribute under half of the gap to unresolved V genes and leave the rest unexplained. That table is the source of V, J and clone size, and D and trimming were worked out from the DNA. For this sample the table gives about 150,000 clones, of which around 50% were detected only once. Roughly 21% of the sample comes from the top ten.

For this clone: The antigen this receptor binds is unknown. No much larger clonotype is one base removed from it; base qualities were not supplied.

Specimen: CD8+ T cells sorted from blood, collected at week 0. This sequence was found in a human donor with alopecia areata. This sequence uses TRBV9 and TRBJ2-7, and 9 junctional nucleotides match TRBD2. The CDR3: CASSVSGGSWYEQYF. The bases are TGTGCCAGCAGCGTAAGCGGGGGGTCCTGGTACGAGCAGTACTTC.